This entry features one T cell receptor beta chain sequence. This clonotype was counted ten times or more. The clone's antigen remains unknown. No quality values exist for individual bases; no much larger clone is one base distant. Between the V and J ends, shortened by 2 bases and 8 bases respectively, the junction contains 16 bases. Based on the germline V gene (reference sequence), the CDR1 and CDR2 sequences are MNHEY and SMNVEV. Including cysteine and phenylalanine, the CDR3 has 14 amino acids. The kept DNA is CDR3 alone, 42 bases in frame from the first base. This record comes from a study of early T cells in non-severe SARS-CoV-2 infection listed by TCRdb under 2021. About the investigation overall: TCR sequencing used bulk RNA from unsorted whole blood, so alpha and beta chains could not be paired.

A case-control design nested within a healthcare worker cohort in London, UK, was used, with weekly nasopharyngeal swab PCR tests and blood sampling performed. Healthcare workers were recruited between 23 and 31 March 2020, during the week of the UK lockdown, and were followed weekly for up to roughly 15 weeks. Receptors were amplified or captured by 5' RACE. The sequencer was a NextSeq 500. Unique molecular identifiers were attached to individual cDNA molecules in the TCR library protocol so that sequencing error and PCR bias could be corrected. Both TCR alpha and beta chains were sequenced, and tight co-correlation was observed between alpha and beta sequence abundances in each sample. Concerning the study's data processing: V gene, J gene and CDR3 annotation of TCR sequences was performed with Decombinator V4. TCRs were defined as expanded if a significant change between any two time points was detected under a Poisson model with p below 0.0001. Abundances of TCRs were expressed as counts per million after normalisation to the total number of TCRs sequenced in each sample. TRAV1-2 paired with TRAJ12, TRAJ20 or TRAJ33 defined MAIT TCRs, while TRAV10 paired with TRAJ18 defined iNKT TCRs. VDJdb, accessed 1 November 2021, was searched for CMV, EBV and SARS-CoV-2 annotated TCRs, excluding TCRs annotated for multiple antigens. Starting from the raw public reads, TCRdb applied fastp trimming at Q25, assembled clones with MiXCR and retained in-frame beta chains. For every CDR3 protein sequence, its rows merge into one entry that carries the most common genes and DNA. The V and J calls were determined by TCRdb, not by the authors. In all, the sample holds 63,000 or so distinct CDR3 sequences, and roughly an eighth of those were seen once. Of the sample, about 6% falls within the top ten clones.

The full study reports these points: VDJdb matching was skewed toward anti-spike CD8 responses and likely underestimated virus-specific expansions by missing private and CD4 specificities.

The sequencing here drew on whole blood, taken at baseline. The V gene is TRBV27 and the J gene is TRBJ2-7; no confident D gene assignment can be made. The sequence was collected from an adult who was a healthcare worker with PCR-confirmed SARS-CoV-2 infection or an uninfected control (not recorded which). The DNA reads TGTGCCAGCAGTTTAGTTTCGACCCGCTGGCAGCAGTACTTC. Translated, this is CASSLVSTRWQQYF.